This T cell receptor (beta chain) originates from a study of shared clonotypes between healthy human individuals. TCRdb's copy holds only in-frame clones and misses some; the assay was immunoSEQ multiplex PCR. The sample holds hundreds of thousands of clones; around two thirds are singletons and the top ten take 1.7%. CDR1 is SNHLY and CDR2 is FYNNEI in the germline V gene. This CDR3 spans 14 amino acids. V was clipped by 6 bases and J by 3 bases, with 14 bases between them. The sample taken for sequencing was memory CD4+ T cells sorted from blood. The sample's subset: CD45RA-negative fraction. The sequence came from a woman aged 30 to 39 in good health. The genes are TRBV2 and TRBJ1-1; D ambiguous. The CDR3 nucleotides read TGTGCCAGCAGCGAGACCGGTCTGTACACTGAAGCTTTCTTT. Encoded protein: CASSETGLYTEAFF.